One T cell receptor beta chain is described in this entry. The clone's antigen remains unknown. Within one base of it there is no much larger clone, and no base qualities were kept. The data stem from a study of blood T cells in healthy people across ages (dated by TCRdb to 2015 to 2017). Some background on the complete study: In model experiments, template switching captured roughly one uniquely barcoded TCR beta cDNA molecule for every two T cells. To track age-related changes in TCR beta repertoire diversity, the study relied on deep sequencing normalized with unique cDNA molecular identifiers. Donors were grouped into four age groups: young (average roughly 15 years), middle-aged (roughly 38), aged (approximately 67) and long-lived (roughly 80). To avoid experimental bias, donors of different ages were randomly spread across the sequencing lanes. For two donors (one aged 18 to 29 and one aged 80 or older), the study analyzed two additional independent replicas of 1 million unique cDNA reads from the same blood draw. Findings and caveats that apply to the study as a whole: The percentage of naive T cells measured by flow cytometry correlated strongly with observed TCR beta diversity. Compared with the aged group, the long-lived group had more naive CD4+ T cells, fewer expanded clones and increased TCR diversity, suggesting age selection. Because donor CMV infection status was unknown, age-related changes in expanded clonotypes were potentially confounded. Since profiling was done on bulk unsorted PBMCs, naive and antigen-experienced compartments could not be conclusively compared. Estimates of total diversity from one million sequenced T cells were regarded as lower bounds and underestimates. As age increased, observed TCR beta diversity per million T cells dropped in a roughly linear way, and a significant reduction was already evident by age 40.

CDR1 and CDR2, per the germline V gene, are SGDLS and YYNGEE. The CDR3 runs 14 amino acids, cysteine and phenylalanine included. The entry retains the CDR3 DNA only, 42 bases that are in frame from base 1. The trim is 1 base for V and 5 bases for J, with a gap of 9 bases between the germline ends. Systemically healthy Caucasian individuals from Russia, approximately 39 in total and aged about 6 to 90 years, were included as donors. Each donor gave ten milliliters of peripheral blood, collected into EDTA-treated Vacutainer tubes. Ficoll-Paque density-gradient centrifugation was used to isolate PBMCs, with at least 6.5 million per sample. Total RNA, at least 5 micrograms per sample, was extracted from PBMCs with Trizol reagent. The percentages of naive CD45RAhigh/CD27high T cells were determined by flow cytometry on a PBMC aliquot from every donor. Library construction relied on 5' RACE. TCRdb records Illumina HiSeq 2500 as the sequencer. A second PCR of about 6 to 11 cycles was performed with a sample-barcoded 5' primer and a J-beta primer mix. A unique molecular identifier was introduced onto each TCR beta cDNA molecule by a template-switch 5' adaptor carrying 12 random nucleotides. Each sample yielded at least 2.5 million CDR3-containing paired-end reads. First-strand cDNA synthesis was performed from all RNA using the Mint cDNA synthesis kit, with priming by a TRBC-specific oligonucleotide. All cDNA was treated with uracil-DNA glycosylase and then went through a first 18-cycle PCR with the universal primers M1SS and BC2_uni_R. For the original study's pipeline: For normalization, 1 million high-quality reads, each with a distinct molecular identifier, were randomly selected from each sample. Reads sharing molecular identifiers were discarded rather than binned into consensus sequences. MiTCR, set to a Q25 quality threshold and the strictest error-elimination algorithm, was used for CDR3 identification, clonotype clustering and error correction. A nonparametric unseen species model using Euler transformation provided a lower-bound estimate of total TCR beta diversity. Starting from the raw public reads, TCRdb applied fastp trimming at Q25, assembled clones with MiXCR and retained in-frame beta chains. All rows with the same CDR3 protein become a single entry with the most common DNA and genes. TCRdb's processing, not the study's, gives the V and J calls here. The sample table lists a few hundred thousand distinct CDR3 sequences, approximately 27% of them with a count of one. The ten most abundant clones make up under 20% of the sample.

The rearranged segments are TRBV9 and TRBJ2-2, with the D gene uncertain. The TCR was taken from a woman aged 70-85 years in good health. Sequenced sample: blood. The nucleotides are TGTGCCAGCAGCGTATCGCAGGATACCGGGGAGCTGTTTTTT. Translated, this is CASSVSQDTGELFF.